This T cell receptor (beta chain) was captured in a study of blood T cell repertoires in COVID-19. Germline V lookup: CDR1 LGHDT, CDR2 YNNKEL (reference sequence). This CDR3 spans 19 amino acids. V was pared by 0 bases and J by 0 bases, with 20 bases between. In the authors' methods: Reference gene primer amplification gave estimated nucleated cell counts. Measured with immunoSEQ multiplex PCR; TCRdb has only the in-frame clones, and not every one. V, J and clone size reflect that table, while D and trimming were determined from the DNA. This sample has about 160,000 clones, with 70% to 85% found just once.

The genes are TRBV3-1 (or the pseudogene TRBV3-2) and TRBJ1-1, with D maybe TRBD1 (6 bases). Sequencing used peripheral blood. The TCR was taken from a woman older than 75 with acute or convalescent COVID-19. The CDR3, as DNA: TGTGCCAGCAGCCAAGATGGGACACGACAAAGATATATGAACACTGAAGCTTTCTTT. This encodes CASSQDGTRQRYMNTEAFF.